This T cell receptor (beta chain) is from a study of blood T cell repertoires in COVID-19. The repertoire was sequenced with immunoSEQ multiplex PCR; TCRdb's copy has only in-frame clones and lacks some. The sample has some 130,000 clones, around four fifths seen once. The material sequenced was peripheral blood. The TCR sequence derives from a man in his 60s who had recovered from COVID-19.

The DNA of the CDR3 is TGTGCCAGCAGCCGCATTAGCGGGGGGGCGGAGACCCAGTACTTC. Residues: CASSRISGGAETQYF. The V call is TRBV3-1 (or the pseudogene TRBV3-2), the J call TRBJ2-5; 11 bases are a match to TRBD2. The V segment lost 4 bases and the J segment 5 bases; nucleotides outside the gene matches: 6. In germline, CDR1 is LGHDT, CDR2 YNNKEL (reference sequence). The CDR3 covers 15 residues.